This TCR beta chain was identified during a study of T cells in Graves' hyperthyroidism and ophthalmopathy. The patients, who ranged from 18 to 65 in age, presented with newly diagnosed hyperthyroidism lasting under 2 months. After removal of 6 bases from V and 8 bases from J, the junction contained 8 bases not matched to a gene. CDR3 length equals 14 residues. Per germline, CDR1 SGHNT and CDR2 YENEEA. The study, taken as a whole, reports: Blood held most thyroid clonotypes expanded above 0.001 frequency. Through a model of 13 V-J features, ophthalmopathy was separated from stable hyperthyroidism.

TCR beta CDR3 regions were amplified from RNA. HTBI primers were used for first-round RT-PCR of the TCR CDR3. TCRdb called the multiplex PCR reads again in MiXCR, with one record for every CDR3 protein. The sample lists hundreds of thousands of distinct CDR3 sequences, under 60% occurring once. This clonotype has more than one count but fewer than ten. Its specificity is unknown. The clonotype was recovered from a woman under 30 with Graves' hyperthyroidism. V is TRBV11-3 and J is TRBJ1-1; 11 positions agree with TRBD1. Sequencing used peripheral blood or thyroid tissue (not recorded which). CDR3 in amino acids: CASSLRTGGSEAFF. CDR3 bases: TGTGCCAGCAGTTTGAGGACAGGGGGCTCCGAAGCTTTCTTT.